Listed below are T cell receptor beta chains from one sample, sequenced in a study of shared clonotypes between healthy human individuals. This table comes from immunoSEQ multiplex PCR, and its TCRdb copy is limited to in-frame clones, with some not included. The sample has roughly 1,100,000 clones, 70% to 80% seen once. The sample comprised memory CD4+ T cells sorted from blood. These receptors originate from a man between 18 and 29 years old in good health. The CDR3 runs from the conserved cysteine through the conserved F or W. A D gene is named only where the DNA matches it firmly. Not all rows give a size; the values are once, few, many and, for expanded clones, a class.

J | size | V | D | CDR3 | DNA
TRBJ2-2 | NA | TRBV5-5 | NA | CASSPLGRSNTGELFF | TGTGCCAGCAGCCCATTAGGACGGTCGAACACCGGGGAGCTGTTTTTT
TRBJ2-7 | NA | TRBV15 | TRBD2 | CATSMSGRAGYEQYF | TGTGCCACCAGCATGAGCGGGAGGGCCGGCTACGAGCAGTACTTC
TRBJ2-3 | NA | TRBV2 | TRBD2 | CASRATGTSGDTQYF | TGTGCCAGCAGGGCGACCGGGACTAGTGGAGATACGCAGTATTTT
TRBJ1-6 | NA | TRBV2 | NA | CASSVTDYNNSPLHF | TGTGCCAGCAGTGTGACAGACTACAATAATTCACCCCTCCACTTT
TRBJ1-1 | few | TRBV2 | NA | CASSPTPRVNTEAFF | TGTGCCAGCAGCCCTACTCCCAGGGTGAACACTGAAGCTTTCTTT
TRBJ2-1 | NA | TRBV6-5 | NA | CASSYSDTTLRGEQFF | TGTGCCAGCAGTTACTCGGATACGACTCTACGGGGTGAGCAGTTCTTC
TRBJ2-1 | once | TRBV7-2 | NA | CASSPSEGRDEQFF | TGTGCCAGCAGCCCTTCGGAGGGGCGCGATGAGCAGTTCTTC
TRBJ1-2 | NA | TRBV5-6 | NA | CASSDLGQGGYTF | TGTGCCAGCAGCGATTTGGGTCAAGGTGGCTACACCTTC
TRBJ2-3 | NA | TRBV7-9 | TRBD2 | CASSQTSGGGQDTQYF | TGTGCCAGCAGCCAGACTAGCGGGGGGGGACAAGATACGCAGTATTTT
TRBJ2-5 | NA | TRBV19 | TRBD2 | CASSIGGGGRETQYF | TGTGCCAGTAGTATAGGAGGCGGGGGTCGGGAGACCCAGTACTTC
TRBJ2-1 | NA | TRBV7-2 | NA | CASSFWTMGYNEQFF | TGTGCCAGCAGCTTCTGGACCATGGGGTACAATGAGCAGTTCTTC
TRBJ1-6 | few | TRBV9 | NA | CASSPGQYSSSPLHF | TGTGCCAGCAGCCCCGGACAGTATTCAAGTTCACCCCTCCACTTT
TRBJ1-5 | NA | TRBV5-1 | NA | CASSLDGEFGQPQHF | TGCGCCAGCAGCTTAGATGGGGAGTTTGGTCAGCCCCAGCATTTT
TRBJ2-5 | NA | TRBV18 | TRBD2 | CASSPSVAGDSGETQYF | TGTGCCAGCTCACCATCGGTAGCGGGGGATTCAGGGGAGACCCAGTACTTC
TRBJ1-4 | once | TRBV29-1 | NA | CSVCSGQLNEKLFF | TGCAGCGTTTGTTCCGGACAGTTGAATGAAAAACTGTTTTTT
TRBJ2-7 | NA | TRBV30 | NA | CAWIGQKTYEQYF | TGTGCCTGGATAGGACAGAAAACCTACGAGCAGTACTTC
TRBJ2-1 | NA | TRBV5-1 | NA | CASSAGTAAGYNEQFF | TGCGCCAGCAGCGCGGGGACAGCGGCGGGGTATAATGAGCAGTTCTTC
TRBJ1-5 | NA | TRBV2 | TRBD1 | CASSEPGGAPQHF | TGTGCCAGCAGTGAGCCAGGGGGGGCGCCCCAGCATTTT
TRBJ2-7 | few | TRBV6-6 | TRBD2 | CASSGIAGGLYEQYF | TGTGCCAGCAGTGGCATAGCGGGGGGGCTCTACGAGCAGTACTTC
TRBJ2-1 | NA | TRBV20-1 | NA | CSAGHLIEQFF | TGCAGTGCAGGACACCTGATAGAGCAGTTCTTC
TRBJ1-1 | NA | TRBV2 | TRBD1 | CASGSGTGLISNTEAFF | TGTGCCAGCGGCTCCGGGACAGGGTTAATTTCGAACACTGAAGCTTTCTTT
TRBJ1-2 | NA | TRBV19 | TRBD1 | CASRDRQTSFYGYTF | TGTGCCAGTAGGGACAGGCAGACCTCCTTCTATGGCTACACCTTC
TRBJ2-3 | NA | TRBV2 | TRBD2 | CASASGRMDTQYF | TGTGCCAGCGCGAGCGGGAGGATGGATACGCAGTATTTT
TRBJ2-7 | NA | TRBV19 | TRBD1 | CASSIMGQGPYEQYF | TGTGCCAGTAGTATAATGGGACAGGGACCCTACGAGCAGTACTTC
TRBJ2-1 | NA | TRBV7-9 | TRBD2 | CASGSGRASEQFF | TGTGCCAGCGGGAGCGGGAGGGCATCCGAGCAGTTCTTC
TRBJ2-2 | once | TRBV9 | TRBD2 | CASSAGTSGLNTGELFF | TGTGCCAGCAGCGCCGGGACTAGCGGACTGAACACCGGGGAGCTGTTTTTT
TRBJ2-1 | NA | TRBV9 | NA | CASSVVTVGLNEQFF | TGTGCCAGCAGCGTAGTTACAGTCGGGCTCAATGAGCAGTTCTTC
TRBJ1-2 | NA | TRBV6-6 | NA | CATPRGIRDGYTF | TGTGCCACCCCCCGGGGGATTAGGGATGGCTACACCTTC
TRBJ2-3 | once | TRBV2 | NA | CASSLLGTSTDTQYF | TGTGCCAGCAGCCTACTAGGGACGAGCACAGATACGCAGTATTTT
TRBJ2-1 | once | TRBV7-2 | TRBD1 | CASSLDRGFYNEQFF | TGTGCCAGCAGCTTAGACAGGGGGTTTTACAATGAGCAGTTCTTC
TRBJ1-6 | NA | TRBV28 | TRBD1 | CASSLAGGNSPLHF | TGTGCCAGCAGTTTGGCAGGGGGGAACTCACCCCTCCACTTT
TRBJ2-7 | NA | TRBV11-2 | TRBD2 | CASRETSGPVEQYF | TGTGCCAGCAGGGAAACTAGCGGACCTGTCGAGCAGTACTTC
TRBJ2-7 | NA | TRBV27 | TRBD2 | CASSSVRAGGREQYF | TGTGCCAGCAGTTCCGTCAGGGCGGGAGGTAGGGAGCAGTACTTC
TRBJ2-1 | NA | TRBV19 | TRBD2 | CASSQFSGSGNEQFF | TGTGCCAGTAGTCAATTCAGCGGGAGTGGCAATGAGCAGTTCTTC
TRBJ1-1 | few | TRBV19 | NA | CASTAPPTEAFF | TGTGCCAGTACCGCGCCACCCACTGAAGCTTTCTTT
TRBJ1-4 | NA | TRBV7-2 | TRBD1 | CASRGQAVNEKLFF | TGTGCCAGCAGAGGACAGGCGGTGAATGAAAAACTGTTTTTT
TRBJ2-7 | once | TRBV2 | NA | CASTADSYEQYF | TGTGCCAGCACCGCCGACTCCTACGAGCAGTACTTC
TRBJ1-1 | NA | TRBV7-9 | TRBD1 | CASSTGQGVAEAFF | TGTGCCAGCAGCACGGGACAGGGGGTCGCTGAAGCTTTCTTT
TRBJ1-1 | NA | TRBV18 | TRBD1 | CASSPSRTGFQEAFF | TGTGCCAGCTCACCGTCCAGGACAGGGTTTCAGGAAGCTTTCTTT
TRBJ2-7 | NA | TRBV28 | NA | CASSSHTRDEQYF | TGTGCCAGCAGTTCGCACACCAGGGACGAGCAGTACTTC